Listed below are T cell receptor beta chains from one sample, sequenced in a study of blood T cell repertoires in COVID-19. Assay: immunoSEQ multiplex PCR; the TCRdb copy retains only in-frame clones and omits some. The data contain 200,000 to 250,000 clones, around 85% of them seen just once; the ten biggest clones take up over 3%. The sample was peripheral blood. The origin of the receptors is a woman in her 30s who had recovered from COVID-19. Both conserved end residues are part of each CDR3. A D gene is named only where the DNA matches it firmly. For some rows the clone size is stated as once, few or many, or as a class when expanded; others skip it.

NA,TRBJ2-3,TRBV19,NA,TGTGCCAGTAGTATAGACGGTACAGGGGGGGCAGATACGCAGTATTTT,CASSIDGTGGADTQYF
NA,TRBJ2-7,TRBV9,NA,TGTGCCAGCAGCGTAGGAGGGCCCTCCGGGGCCTACGAGCAGTACTTC,CASSVGGPSGAYEQYF
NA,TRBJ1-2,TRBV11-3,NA,TGTGCCAGCAGCTTAGCGTGGTATAGGGGAAATGGCTACACCTTC,CASSLAWYRGNGYTF
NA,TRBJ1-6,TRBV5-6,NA,TGTGCCAGCAGCTCGACTAGCAGGCCCCTCCACTTT,CASSSTSRPLHF
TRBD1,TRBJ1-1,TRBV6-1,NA,TGTGCCAGCAGTGAAAATTCCGGGACAGGGATGAACACTGAAGCTTTCTTT,CASSENSGTGMNTEAFF
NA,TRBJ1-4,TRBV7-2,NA,TGTGCCAGCAGCCGCTCTGGTGGTTCCGGGTATGAAAAACTGTTTTTT,CASSRSGGSGYEKLFF
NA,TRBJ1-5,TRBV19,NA,TGTGCCAGTAGTCCCGACAGTCCTTATAGCAATCAGCCCCAGCATTTT,CASSPDSPYSNQPQHF
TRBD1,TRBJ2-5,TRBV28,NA,TGTGCCAGCAGCCTGGACAGGGTAAAGACCCAGTACTTC,CASSLDRVKTQYF
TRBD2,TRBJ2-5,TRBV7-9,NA,TGTGCCAGCAGCTCCCGACTAGCGGGGGCAACAGTCCGAGAGACCCAGTACTTC,CASSSRLAGATVRETQYF
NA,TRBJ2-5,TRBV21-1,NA,TGTGCCAGCAGCAAAGGGGGACTAGCGGGGCAAGAGACCCAGTACTTC,CASSKGGLAGQETQYF
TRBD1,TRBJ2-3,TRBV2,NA,TGTGCCAGCAGTGAGACGAGGACAGGGGGTGGTACAGATACGCAGTATTTT,CASSETRTGGGTDTQYF
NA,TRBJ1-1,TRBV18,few,TGTGCCAGCTCACGCGGGGACACTGAAGCTTTCTTT,CASSRGDTEAFF
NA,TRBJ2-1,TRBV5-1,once,TGCGCCAGCAGCCTGGCCGGGACAGGGACCCCCACGGGACTAGCTAATGAGCAGTTCTTC,CASSLAGTGTPTGLANEQFF
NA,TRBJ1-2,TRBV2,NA,TGTGCCAGCGGGGCGGGGTGGGGTGGCTACACCTTC,CASGAGWGGYTF
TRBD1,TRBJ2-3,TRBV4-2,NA,TGTGCCAGCAGCCAAGCCCAGACAGGGTCTAGCACAGATACGCAGTATTTT,CASSQAQTGSSTDTQYF
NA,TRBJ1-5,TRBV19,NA,TGTGCCAGTAAGGACCGGGACTTCGCTAATCAGCCCCAGCATTTT,CASKDRDFANQPQHF
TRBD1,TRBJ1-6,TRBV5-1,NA,TGCGCCAGCAGCTTTTCCGGACAGGGTGGCTTGGTCTCACCCCTCCACTTT,CASSFSGQGGLVSPLHF
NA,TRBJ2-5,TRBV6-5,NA,TGTGCCAGCAGTTATTCTGGGGGGTACCAAGAGACCCAGTACTTC,CASSYSGGYQETQYF
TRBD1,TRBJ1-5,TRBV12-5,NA,TGTGCTAGTGCCCCCTCACGACAGGGGAGCAATCAGCCCCAGCATTTT,CASAPSRQGSNQPQHF
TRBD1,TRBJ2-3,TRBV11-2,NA,TGTGCCAGCAGCAGGGGACAGCAACTCACCACAGATACGCAGTATTTT,CASSRGQQLTTDTQYF
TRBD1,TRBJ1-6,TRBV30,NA,TGTGCCTGGAGTGCTGGCAGGGGGCAGGGAGTCCATCCTCTTGCCCTCCACTTT,CAWSAGRGQGVHPLALHF
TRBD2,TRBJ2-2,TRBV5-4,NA,TGTGCCAGCAGCCGACTAGCGGGGGGCGACACCGGGGAGCTGTTTTTT,CASSRLAGGDTGELFF
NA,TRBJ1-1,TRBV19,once,TGTGCCAGTAGTATAGCCACAGGGACGGTACGGACTGAAGCTTTCTTT,CASSIATGTVRTEAFF
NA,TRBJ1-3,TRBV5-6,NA,TGTGCCAGCAGCTATCAGGGGCTCTCTGGAAACACCATATATTTT,CASSYQGLSGNTIYF
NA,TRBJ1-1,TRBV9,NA,TGTGCCAGCAGCGTAGTCCCGGGGTACACTGAAGCTTTCTTT,CASSVVPGYTEAFF
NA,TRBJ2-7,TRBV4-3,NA,TGCGCCAGCAGCCAAAGGGGCGACAGGGTAAGGGGGGTATCCTACGAGCAGTACTTC,CASSQRGDRVRGVSYEQYF